This TCR beta chain was captured in a study of identical twins. This CDR3 spans 14 amino acids. V was pared by 4 bases and J by 4 bases, with 3 bases of the junction left unmatched. Germline V CDR1 and CDR2: MNHEY, SMNVEV (reference sequence). Broader study findings: A cross-sectional statistical analysis, not follow-up of the same donors, supported the conclusions.

In this sample, this clonotype turned up many times. Its antigen is not identified. TCRdb re-analysed the 5' RACE reads in MiXCR, keeping a single row per CDR3 protein. This sample has approximately 210,000 distinct CDR3 sequences, with 6.5% found just once. The sample also formed part of further work on T cells expressing NK-cell markers. From that report: In four donors, dominant clonotypes made up 28.3-60.1% of CD3+CD56-NKG2C+ cells.

This chain uses TRBV27 with TRBJ1-2; 10 nucleotides line up with TRBD1. Sequencing was done on a sample of CD8+ T cells sorted from blood. This sequence originates from a woman between 18 and 29 years old in good health. CDR3 amino acids: CASSWTGGFYGYTF. DNA for the CDR3: TGTGCCAGCAGTTGGACAGGGGGTTTCTATGGCTACACCTTC.